Following are 27 T cell receptor beta chains from one sample sequenced in a study of T cells in tuberculosis. Sequencing used immunoSEQ multiplex PCR; TCRdb keeps in-frame clones, though not all of them. The data hold roughly 45,000 clones, with around 94% observed a single time. Sequenced: PBMCs. These receptors were collected from a donor aged 5-35 years with latent tuberculosis or without tuberculosis infection. Some clones in this sample may be carry-over from other donors' samples.

V gene TRBV15 combines with J gene TRBJ2-7, with TRBD1 matching 7 bases. In germline, CDR1 is LNHNV, CDR2 YYDKDF (reference sequence). Trimming cost V 4 bases and J 0 bases; bases outside gene matches: 3. CDR3 length equals 14 residues. The CDR3 here is CATSISGGSYEQYF. The DNA of the CDR3 is TGTGCCACCAGCATTTCAGGGGGCTCCTACGAGCAGTACTTC.

The chain links TRBV19 to TRBJ1-4; tentatively, D is TRBD1 (6 bases). This CDR3 has 13 residues. Trimming shortened V by 10 bases and J by 3 bases, and 12 bases separated the two germline ends. The germline CDR1 and CDR2 sequences are LNHDA and SQIVND (reference sequence). As DNA, the CDR3 is TGTGCCACTAGAACAGGGTCTAATGAAAAACTGTTTTTT. Amino acid sequence: CATRTGSNEKLFF.

In this sample, this clone turned up once. The same CDR3 arises from other DNA sequences in this sample as well. The rearrangement uses TRBV7-2 and TRBJ1-5, with a weak D call TRBD1 (6 bases). V lost 2 bases to trimming and J lost 2 bases, with 7 bases between them. Germline V gene lookup returns CDR1 SGHTA and CDR2 FQGNSA. The CDR3 sequence is 14 residues long. The DNA for the CDR3 is TGTGCCAGCAGCTTACGACAGGGCAATCAGCCCCAGCATTTT. It is translated as CASSLRQGNQPQHF.

The V gene is TRBV28, the J gene TRBJ1-1; the D is unclear. CDR1 is MDHEN and CDR2 is SYDVKM in the germline V gene. Trimming took off 7 bases at V and 8 bases at J, with 14 bases between the two ends. This CDR3 contains 12 residues. This CDR3 is CASKTTIREAFF. For the CDR3, the DNA is TGTGCCAGCAAGACTACTATAAGGGAAGCTTTCTTT.

The chain uses TRBV29-1 and TRBJ2-2; 8 bases match TRBD1. The CDR3 has 12 residues. The J segment lost 5 bases and the V segment lost 5 bases, leaving 1 base of the junction unmatched. Germline assignment: CDR1 SQVTM and CDR2 ANQGSEA. The CDR3 loop reads CSVHRGTGELFF. The CDR3 coding sequence is TGCAGCGTTCACAGGGGGACCGGGGAGCTGTTTTTT.

This chain links TRBV5-1 with TRBJ2-7; possibly TRBD1 for D (6 bases). V was pared by 4 bases and J by 0 bases, with 11 bases between. CDR1 and CDR2 from the germline V gene are SGHRS and YFSETQ. This CDR3 contains 14 residues. This CDR3 is CASSLDRTSYEQYF. In DNA, the CDR3 is TGCGCCAGCAGCCTGGACAGAACCTCCTACGAGCAGTACTTC.

V and J are TRBV7-9 and TRBJ2-3, with 12 bases fitting TRBD1. J was trimmed by 5 bases and V by 6 bases; bases with no gene match: 6. The CDR3 has 15 residues. Per germline, CDR1 SEHNR and CDR2 FQNEAQ (reference sequence). CDR3 protein: CASSSGQGAVDTQYF. For the CDR3, the DNA is TGTGCCAGCAGTTCGGGACAGGGGGCGGTAGATACGCAGTATTTT.

This clone has a handful of counts. V is TRBV19 and J is TRBJ2-7, with 10 bases aligning to TRBD2. CDR1 and CDR2 from the germline V gene are LNHDA and SQIVND (reference sequence). V dropped 5 bases and J dropped 4; count of bases not matched to a gene: 8. The CDR3 runs 15 residues. CDR3 sequence reads: CASSSRTSGAYEQYF. DNA of the CDR3: TGTGCCAGTAGTTCCCGGACTAGCGGAGCATACGAGCAGTACTTC.

This chain connects TRBV10-3 to TRBJ2-1; TRBD1 matches 10 bases. The CDR3 length is 15 residues. Germline CDR1 reads ENHRY; CDR2 reads SYGVKD. The ends lost 2 bases at V and 8 bases at J; junction bases unmatched: 6. The CDR3 DNA reads TGTGCCATCAGTGAGGGGACAGGGGACTCGGATGAGCAGTTCTTC. Protein: CAISEGTGDSDEQFF.

The chain uses TRBV4-3 and TRBJ1-1; weak D call: TRBD1 (5 bases). The length of the CDR3 is 13 residues. In germline, CDR1 is LGHNA, CDR2 YSLEER. V gave up 7 bases and J gave up 4 bases, with 13 bases separating them. The CDR3 sequence: CASNLWGGTEAFF. The CDR3 nucleotides are TGCGCCAGCAACCTCTGGGGGGGCACTGAAGCTTTCTTT.

The chain recombines TRBV27 with TRBJ1-2; D may be TRBD1 (5 bases). The germline gives CDR1 MNHEY, CDR2 SMNVEV (reference sequence). The CDR3 is 13 residues long. The V gene lost 6 bases and the J gene lost 4 bases, with 12 bases spanning the gap. The chain's CDR3 is CASRQAGSYGYTF. The CDR3 coding sequence is TGTGCCAGCAGGCAAGCAGGGTCCTATGGCTACACCTTC.

V usage is TRBV6-4 and J usage is TRBJ2-2, with D unclear. This CDR3 region has 13 residues. Germline CDR1 MRHNA, CDR2 SNTAGT. The ends were cut back, 6 bases at V and 0 bases at J, with 5 bases in the middle. The CDR3 loop is CASSHTNTGELFF. Written as DNA, the CDR3 is TGTGCCAGCAGCCACACGAACACCGGGGAGCTGTTTTTT.

The CDR3 loop is CASSFPVKRANNEQFF. CDR3 DNA: TGTGCCAGCAGTTTTCCCGTGAAGCGGGCAAACAATGAGCAGTTCTTC. J is TRBJ2-1 and V is TRBV28; tentatively, D is TRBD2 (6 bases). Germline V gene lookup returns CDR1 MDHEN and CDR2 SYDVKM. Trimming removed 3 bases from V and 5 bases from J, with 17 bases in between. This CDR3 comprises 16 residues.

The chain joins TRBV5-6 to TRBJ1-2, with 7 bases that match TRBD1. CDR1 is SGHDT and CDR2 is YYEEEE in the germline V gene. Unmatched junction bases numbered 7, after V lost 4 bases and J lost 7 bases. The CDR3 has 13 amino acids. DNA of the CDR3: TGTGCCAGCAGCAAGGGGACAGAGTTTGGCTACACCTTC. Translated: CASSKGTEFGYTF.

The chain is built from TRBV4-2 and TRBJ2-3; 7 bases are a match to TRBD2. Germline V gene sequence: CDR1 LGHNA, CDR2 YNFKEQ. This CDR3 is built from 20 residues. V shed 0 bases and J 2 bases; nucleotides not matched to a gene: 17. CDR3 sequence reads: CASSQDGPEGLVKVTDTQYF. The CDR3 region has the DNA TGTGCCAGCAGCCAAGATGGGCCCGAAGGACTAGTAAAAGTCACAGATACGCAGTATTTT.

The gene calls are TRBV2 and TRBJ2-7, with TRBD2 identical over 13 bases. CDR1 and CDR2 (germline): SNHLY, FYNNEI. Trimming cost V 7 bases and J 3 bases; bases outside gene matches: 3. The CDR3 is made up of 14 amino acids. This CDR3 reads CASKGTSGNYEQYF. The CDR3 nucleotides read TGTGCCAGCAAAGGGACTAGCGGGAACTACGAGCAGTACTTC.

The chain uses TRBV28 and TRBJ2-1; maybe TRBD2 (6 bases). The V gene's germline CDR1 is MDHEN and CDR2 SYDVKM. The CDR3 is made up of 14 amino acids. Trimming left V 5 bases short and J 10 bases short, with 18 bases between. The CDR3 nucleotides read TGTGCCAGCAGTCCACACGGGGACCTAGCGGAGCAGTTCTTC. This encodes CASSPHGDLAEQFF.

This sequence joins TRBV20-1 and TRBJ1-1, with no clear D. V was cut by 3 bases and J by 7 bases, with 9 bases left in between. Looked up from germline, CDR1 is DFQATT and CDR2 is SNEGSKA (reference sequence). This CDR3 is 11 amino acids long. CDR3 protein: CSASLQVEAFF. CDR3 bases: TGCAGTGCTAGCCTCCAGGTTGAAGCTTTCTTT.

This clone was detected only once. The chain is built from TRBV6-5 and TRBJ2-7; 7 bases line up with TRBD2. V shed 4 bases and J 1 base; nucleotides not matched to a gene: 4. The CDR3 spans 14 residues. The germline gives CDR1 MNHEY, CDR2 SVGAGI. The CDR3 spells CASSSFSGSYEQYF. Here the CDR3 DNA reads TGTGCCAGCAGTTCATTTAGCGGGTCCTACGAGCAGTACTTC.

V usage is TRBV28 and J usage is TRBJ2-4; D perhaps matches TRBD1 (6 bases). The CDR3 loop spans 12 amino acids. V was pared by 6 bases and J by 14 bases, with 17 bases between. Germline CDR1 reads MDHEN; CDR2 reads SYDVKM. In DNA form, the CDR3 reads TGTGCCAGCAGCCGATTACAGGGAGCCGAGTACTTC. Its protein product is CASSRLQGAEYF.

The chain is built from TRBV7-2 and TRBJ1-2; TRBD1 might be the D (5 bases). Trimming stripped 1 base from V and 0 bases from J, with 9 bases between. In germline, CDR1 is SGHTA, CDR2 FQGNSA. This CDR3 has 15 amino acids. DNA of the CDR3: TGTGCCAGCAGCTTAGAGGCAGGGACTAACTATGGCTACACCTTC. Its translation is CASSLEAGTNYGYTF.

The rearrangement links TRBV19 to TRBJ2-5; 12 bases fit TRBD2. The CDR3 totals 18 residues. V shed 0 bases, J shed 5 bases, and the junction held 10 bases outside the gene matches. CDR1 LNHDA and CDR2 SQIVND come from the germline V gene (reference sequence). The CDR3 here is CASSIDQLAGGRIETQYF. CDR3 nucleotides: TGTGCCAGTAGTATAGATCAACTAGCGGGAGGTAGGATTGAGACCCAGTACTTC. Based on the CDR3 plus reference TRBV19 and TRBJ2-5, the full variable domain is DGGITQSPKYLFRKEGQNVTLSCEQNLNHDAMYWYRQDPGQGLRLIYYSQIVNDFQKGDIAEGYSVSREKKESFPLTVTSAQKNPTAFYLCASSIDQLAGGRIETQYFGPGTRLLVL.

This chain joins TRBV6-5 and TRBJ1-2; TRBD1 aligns across 7 bases. Germline CDR1 reads MNHEY; CDR2 reads SVGAGI. The CDR3 loop spans 16 amino acids. J gave up 1 base and V 2 bases, and 7 bases lay outside the gene matches. CDR3 loop: CASSYGQENFNYGYTF. CDR3 sequence (DNA): TGTGCCAGCAGTTACGGACAGGAGAACTTTAACTATGGCTACACCTTC.

The chain is built from TRBV19 and TRBJ1-5; 12 bases line up with TRBD1. This CDR3 has 18 amino acids. CDR1 is LNHDA, CDR2 SQIVND, per germline (reference sequence). The V gene end was trimmed by 5 bases and the J gene end by 0 bases; junction bases not matched to a gene: 8. The CDR3 sequence: CASSPWGQGALSNQPQHF. The CDR3 DNA reads as TGTGCCAGTAGTCCCTGGGGACAGGGGGCGCTTAGCAATCAGCCCCAGCATTTT.

This clone was detected only once. The chain uses TRBV9 and TRBJ1-1; the match to TRBD1 covers 7 bases. V shed 3 bases, J shed 1 base, and the junction held 6 bases outside the gene matches. The CDR3 loop spans 15 amino acids. Germline-derived CDR1 and CDR2 are SGDLS and YYNGEE. CDR3 bases: TGTGCCAGCAGCGGACAGGGTATCCGGAACACTGAAGCTTTCTTT. Its translation is CASSGQGIRNTEAFF.

The rearrangement uses TRBV27 and TRBJ1-5; possible D gene TRBD1, 5 bases. Trimming removed 3 bases at V and 8 bases at J, with 14 bases between. The CDR3 runs to 14 residues. CDR1 is MNHEY and CDR2 is SMNVEV in the germline V gene (reference sequence). As DNA, the CDR3 is TGTGCCAGCAGTTTTCTCGGGGGTAGGGAGCCCCAGCATTTT. This gives the protein CASSFLGGREPQHF.

The V call is TRBV9, the J call TRBJ2-7; TRBD2 is a possible D gene (6 bases). The CDR3 length is 14 residues. The germline V gene has CDR1 SGDLS and CDR2 YYNGEE. Trimming stripped 0 bases from V and 5 bases from J, with 12 bases between. The CDR3 DNA is TGTGCCAGCAGCGTAGGGACGGGAGTAAACGAGCAGTACTTC. It yields the protein CASSVGTGVNEQYF.